This T cell receptor beta chain was sequenced in a study of CD8 T cells in ankylosing spondylitis. Whole-study results and caveats: Enrichment of disease-linked clones was reportedly significant in matched ankylosing spondylitis synovial fluid.

This clonotype was counted ten times or more. Antigen specificity is unknown. TCRdb redid the calling of the 5' RACE reads with MiXCR, one entry per CDR3 protein. This sample has under 150,000 distinct CDR3 sequences, with roughly 8% found just once. The sample was synovial fluid, either unsorted or a sorted T cell fraction (not recorded which). The TCR originated in a male donor with ankylosing spondylitis.

The CDR3 region is CASSSGRGSTDTQYF. Written as DNA, the CDR3 is TGTGCCAGCAGCTCCGGGAGGGGTAGCACAGATACGCAGTATTTT. The chain couples TRBV5-4 to TRBJ2-3; 8 bases are shared with TRBD2. Germline assignment: CDR1 SGHNT and CDR2 YYREEE (reference sequence). Germline trimming cut 3 bases from V and 0 bases from J; bases unmatched to any gene: 3. The CDR3 sequence is 15 residues long.